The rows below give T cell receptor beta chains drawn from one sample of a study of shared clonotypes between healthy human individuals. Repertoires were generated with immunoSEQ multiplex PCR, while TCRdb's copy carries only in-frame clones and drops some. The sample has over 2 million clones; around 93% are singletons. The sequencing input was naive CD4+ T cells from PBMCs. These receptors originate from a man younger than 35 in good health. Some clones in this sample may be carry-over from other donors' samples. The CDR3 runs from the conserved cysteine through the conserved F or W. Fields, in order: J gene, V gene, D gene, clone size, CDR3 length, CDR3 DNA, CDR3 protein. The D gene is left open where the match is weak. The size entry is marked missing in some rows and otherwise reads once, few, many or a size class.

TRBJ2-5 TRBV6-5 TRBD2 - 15 TGTGCCAGCAGTTACCACGTAGCGGGGGGACAGACCCAGTACTTC CASSYHVAGGQTQYF
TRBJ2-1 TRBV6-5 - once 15 TGTGCCAGCAGCCCTGGGGGGGGCCCCTACAATGAGCAGTTCTTC CASSPGGGPYNEQFF
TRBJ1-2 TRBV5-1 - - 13 TGCGCCAGCAGCTTGGACCGGCTTTATGGCTACACCTTC CASSLDRLYGYTF
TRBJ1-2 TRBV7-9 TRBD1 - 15 TGTGCCAGCAGCTCCCCGGACAGGGGCGACTATGGCTACACCTTC CASSSPDRGDYGYTF
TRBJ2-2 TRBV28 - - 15 TGTGCCAGCAGTTTGGTTGGGGGGCAAGGCGGGGAGCTGTTTTTT CASSLVGGQGGELFF
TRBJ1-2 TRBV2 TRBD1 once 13 TGTGCCAGCAACGCAGACAGGGGGCCTGGCTACACCTTC CASNADRGPGYTF
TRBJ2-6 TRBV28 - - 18 TGTGCCAGCAGTTTATTTGGCCAGAACCCCTCTGGGGCCAACGTCCTGACTTTC CASSLFGQNPSGANVLTF
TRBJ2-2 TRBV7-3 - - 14 TGTGCCAGCAGCTTAAGTGGATTTACCGGGGAGCTGTTTTTT CASSLSGFTGELFF
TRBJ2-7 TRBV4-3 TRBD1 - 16 TGCGCCAGCAGCCAATTACGAGGGACAGGGTCCTACGAGCAGTACTTC CASSQLRGTGSYEQYF
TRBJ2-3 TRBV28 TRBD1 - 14 TGTGCCAGCAGTCGGGACAGGGGCACAGATACGCAGTATTTT CASSRDRGTDTQYF
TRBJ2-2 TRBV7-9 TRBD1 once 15 TGTGCCAGCAGCTTAAGAACAGGGGGGACCGGGGAGCTGTTTTTT CASSLRTGGTGELFF
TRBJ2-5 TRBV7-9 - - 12 TGTGCCAGCAGCCCCCCCCAAGAGACCCAGTACTTC CASSPPQETQYF
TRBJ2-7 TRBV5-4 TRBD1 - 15 TGTGCCAGCAGCTTGGCGGGGACAGCAGCCTACGAGCAGTACTTC CASSLAGTAAYEQYF
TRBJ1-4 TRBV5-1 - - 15 TGCGCCAGCAGCTTGGTTGGGGGACACAATGAAAAACTGTTTTTT CASSLVGGHNEKLFF
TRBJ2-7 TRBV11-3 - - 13 TGTGCCAGCAGCCCCGACGGCCTCGGCGAGCAGTACTTC CASSPDGLGEQYF
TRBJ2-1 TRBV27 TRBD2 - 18 TGTGCCAGCAGCCCGCTCGAAGGACTAGCGGGAGTGGGGAATGAGCAGTTCTTC CASSPLEGLAGVGNEQFF
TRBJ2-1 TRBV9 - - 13 TGTGCCAGCAGCGTAGATTACTACAATGAGCAGTTCTTC CASSVDYYNEQFF
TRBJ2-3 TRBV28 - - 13 TGTGCCAGCAGTGCCTACAGGTTGAATACGCAGTATTTT CASSAYRLNTQYF
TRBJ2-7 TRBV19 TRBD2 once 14 TGTGCCAGTAGTACCACCCTAGCGGGGTACGAGCAGTACTTC CASSTTLAGYEQYF